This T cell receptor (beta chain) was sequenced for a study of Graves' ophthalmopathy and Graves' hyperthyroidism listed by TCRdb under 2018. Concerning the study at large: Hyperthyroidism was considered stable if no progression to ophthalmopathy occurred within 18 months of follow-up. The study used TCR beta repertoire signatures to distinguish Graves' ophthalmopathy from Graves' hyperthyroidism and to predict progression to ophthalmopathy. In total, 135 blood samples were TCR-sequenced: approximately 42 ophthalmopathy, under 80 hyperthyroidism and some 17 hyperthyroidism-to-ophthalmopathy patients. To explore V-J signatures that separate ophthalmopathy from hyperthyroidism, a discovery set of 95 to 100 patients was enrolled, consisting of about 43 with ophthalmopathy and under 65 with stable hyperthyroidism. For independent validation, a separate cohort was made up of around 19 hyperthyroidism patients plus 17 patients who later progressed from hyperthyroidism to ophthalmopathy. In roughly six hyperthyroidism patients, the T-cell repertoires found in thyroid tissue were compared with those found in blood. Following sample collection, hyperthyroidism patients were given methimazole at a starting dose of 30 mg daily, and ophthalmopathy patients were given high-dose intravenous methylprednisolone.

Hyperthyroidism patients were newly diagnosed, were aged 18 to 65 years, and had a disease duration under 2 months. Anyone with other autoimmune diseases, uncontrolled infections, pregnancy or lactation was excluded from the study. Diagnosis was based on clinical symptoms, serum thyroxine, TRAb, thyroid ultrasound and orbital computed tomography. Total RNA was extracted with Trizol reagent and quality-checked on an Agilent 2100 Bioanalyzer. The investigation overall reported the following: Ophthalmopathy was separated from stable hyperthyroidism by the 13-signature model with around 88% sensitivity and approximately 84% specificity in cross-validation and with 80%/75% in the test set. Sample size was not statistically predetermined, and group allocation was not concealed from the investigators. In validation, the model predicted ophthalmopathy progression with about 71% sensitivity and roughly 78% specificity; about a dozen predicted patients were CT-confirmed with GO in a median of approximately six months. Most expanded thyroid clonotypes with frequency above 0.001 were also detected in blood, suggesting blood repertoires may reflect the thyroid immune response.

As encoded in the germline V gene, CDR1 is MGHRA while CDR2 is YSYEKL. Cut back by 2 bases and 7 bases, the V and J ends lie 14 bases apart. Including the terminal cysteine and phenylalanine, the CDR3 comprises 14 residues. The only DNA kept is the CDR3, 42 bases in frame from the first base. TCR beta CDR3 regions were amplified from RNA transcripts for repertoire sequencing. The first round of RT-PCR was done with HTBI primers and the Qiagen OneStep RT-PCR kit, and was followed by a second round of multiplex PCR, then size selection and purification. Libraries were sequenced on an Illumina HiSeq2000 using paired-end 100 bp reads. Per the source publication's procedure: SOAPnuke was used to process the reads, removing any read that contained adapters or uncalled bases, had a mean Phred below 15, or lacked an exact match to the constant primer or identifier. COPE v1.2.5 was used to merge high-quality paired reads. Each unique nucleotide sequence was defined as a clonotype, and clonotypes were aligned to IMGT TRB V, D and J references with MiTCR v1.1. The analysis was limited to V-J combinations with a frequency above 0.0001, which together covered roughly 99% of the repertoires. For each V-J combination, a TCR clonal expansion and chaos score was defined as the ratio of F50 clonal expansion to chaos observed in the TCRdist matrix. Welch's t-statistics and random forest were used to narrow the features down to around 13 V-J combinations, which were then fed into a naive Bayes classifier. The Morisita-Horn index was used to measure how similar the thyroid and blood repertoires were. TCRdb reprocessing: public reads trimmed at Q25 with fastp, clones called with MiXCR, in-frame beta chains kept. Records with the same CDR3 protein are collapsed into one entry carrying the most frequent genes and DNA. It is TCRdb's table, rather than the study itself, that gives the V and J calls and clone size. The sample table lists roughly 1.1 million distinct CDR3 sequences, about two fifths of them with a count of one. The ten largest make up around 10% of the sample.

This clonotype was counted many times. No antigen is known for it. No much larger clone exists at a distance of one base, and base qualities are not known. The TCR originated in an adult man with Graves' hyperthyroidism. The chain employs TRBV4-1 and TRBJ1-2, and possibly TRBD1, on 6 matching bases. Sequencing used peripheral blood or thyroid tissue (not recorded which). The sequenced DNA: TGCGCCAGCAGCCAACCTGACAGGCTCTCTGGCTACACCTTC. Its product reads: CASSQPDRLSGYTF.